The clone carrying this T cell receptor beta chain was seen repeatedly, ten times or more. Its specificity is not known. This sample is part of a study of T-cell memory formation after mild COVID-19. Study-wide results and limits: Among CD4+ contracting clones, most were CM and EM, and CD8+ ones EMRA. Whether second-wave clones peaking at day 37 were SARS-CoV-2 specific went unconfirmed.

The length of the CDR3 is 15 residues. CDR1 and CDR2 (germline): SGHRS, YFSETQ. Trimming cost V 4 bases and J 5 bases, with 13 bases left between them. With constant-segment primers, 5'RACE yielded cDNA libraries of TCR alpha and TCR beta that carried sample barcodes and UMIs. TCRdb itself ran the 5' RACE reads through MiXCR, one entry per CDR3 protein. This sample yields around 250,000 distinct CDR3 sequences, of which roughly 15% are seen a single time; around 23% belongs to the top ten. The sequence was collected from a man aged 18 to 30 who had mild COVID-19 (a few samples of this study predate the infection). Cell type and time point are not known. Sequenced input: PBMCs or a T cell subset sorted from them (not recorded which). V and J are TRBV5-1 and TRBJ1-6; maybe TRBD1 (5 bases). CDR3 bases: TGCGCCAGCAGCCTGAGCTCAGGGAATAATTCACCCCTCCACTTT. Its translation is CASSLSSGNNSPLHF.